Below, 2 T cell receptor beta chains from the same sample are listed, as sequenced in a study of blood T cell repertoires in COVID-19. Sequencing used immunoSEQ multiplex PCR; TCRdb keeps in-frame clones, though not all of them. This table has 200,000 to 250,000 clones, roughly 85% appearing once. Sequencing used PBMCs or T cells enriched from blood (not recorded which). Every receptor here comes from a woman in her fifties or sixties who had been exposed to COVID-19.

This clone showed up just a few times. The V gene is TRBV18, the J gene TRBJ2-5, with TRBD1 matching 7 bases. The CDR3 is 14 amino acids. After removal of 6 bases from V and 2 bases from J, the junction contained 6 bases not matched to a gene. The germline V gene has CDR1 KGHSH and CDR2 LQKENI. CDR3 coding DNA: TGTGCCAGCTCTCAACAGGGGAGTCAAGAGACCCAGTACTTC. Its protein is CASSQQGSQETQYF.

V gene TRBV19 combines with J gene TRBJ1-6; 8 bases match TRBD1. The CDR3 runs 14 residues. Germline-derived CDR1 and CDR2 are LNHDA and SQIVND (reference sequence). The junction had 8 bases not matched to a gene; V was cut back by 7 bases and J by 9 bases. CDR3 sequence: CASTPGQGASPLHF. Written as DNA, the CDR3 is TGTGCCAGTACCCCGGGCCAGGGGGCTTCACCCCTCCACTTT.